The 9 T cell receptor beta chains in this list originate from one sample, sequenced in a study of PD-1 blockade in classical Hodgkin lymphoma. Sequencing used immunoSEQ multiplex PCR; TCRdb keeps in-frame clones, though not all of them. The data show 100,000 or so clones, 75% to 90% seen once. Each patient relapsed following autologous stem cell transplantation, and prior brentuximab vedotin exposure differed. This specimen was peripheral blood mononuclear cells (PBMCs), taken before the second cycle of nivolumab. The source of these receptors is a human donor with classical Hodgkin lymphoma.

The chain has TRBV6-5 and TRBJ2-1; 9 bases are shared with TRBD2. The CDR3 spans 16 residues. V lost 0 bases and J lost 8; bases outside the gene matches: 8. CDR1 and CDR2 (germline): MNHEY, SVGAGI. CDR3 in amino acids: CASSYSIIAGDHEQFF. CDR3 bases: TGTGCCAGCAGTTACTCGATAATAGCGGGGGACCATGAGCAGTTCTTC.

The rearrangement uses TRBV6-6 and TRBJ1-6, with TRBD1 as a possible D gene (6 bases). Germline CDR1 reads MNHNY; CDR2 reads SVGAGI (reference sequence). CDR3 length: 15 amino acids. Trimming removed 6 bases at V and 8 bases at J, with 17 bases between. Here the CDR3 DNA reads TGTGCCAGCAGGCCCCCTAGGGGGGAGGATTCACCCCTCCACTTT. Translated: CASRPPRGEDSPLHF.

V and J are TRBV28 and TRBJ2-3; unclear D gene. This CDR3 region has 11 residues. In germline, CDR1 is MDHEN, CDR2 SYDVKM. V was cut by 2 bases and J by 5 bases, with 2 bases left in between. The CDR3 loop reads CASSLLDTQYF. The CDR3 DNA is TGTGCCAGCAGTTTACTAGATACGCAGTATTTT. Variable domain in full (rest from reference TRBV28 and TRBJ2-3): DVKVTQSSRYLVKRTGEKVFLECVQDMDHENMFWYRQDPGLGLRLIYFSYDVKMKEKGDIPEGYSVSREKKERFSLILESASTNQTSMYLCASSLLDTQYFGPGTRLTVL.

V is TRBV7-9 and J is TRBJ2-5; no definite D call. Germline V gene sequence: CDR1 SEHNR, CDR2 FQNEAQ (reference sequence). Between the trimmed V and J ends, which lost 6 bases and 1 base, there was a span of 15 bases. This CDR3 contains 15 residues. In DNA form, the CDR3 reads TGTGCCAGCAGGGGTGGGAATCCGTTCCAAGAGACCCAGTACTTC. Translation gives CASRGGNPFQETQYF. Full variable domain (missing parts from reference TRBV7-9 and TRBJ2-5): DTGVSQNPRHKITKRGQNVTFRCDPISEHNRLYWYRQTLGQGPEFLTYFQNEAQLEKSRLLSDRFSAERPKGSFSTLEIQRTEQGDSAMYLCASRGGNPFQETQYFGPGTRLLVL.

The chain couples TRBV30 to TRBJ1-1; 9 bases fit TRBD1. The CDR3 is 19 residues long. The V gene's germline CDR1 is GTSNPN and CDR2 SVGIG (reference sequence). With V trimmed by 2 bases and J by 0 bases, 16 bases remained unmatched. CDR3 bases: TGTGCCTGGAGTCAAATAACAGGGGGCAGGCAAGGGCTGAACACTGAAGCTTTCTTT. This codes for CAWSQITGGRQGLNTEAFF.

The J gene is TRBJ2-7, the V gene TRBV5-4, with D possibly being TRBD2 (5 bases). Germline V gene data show CDR1 as SGHNT and CDR2 as YYREEE (reference sequence). The CDR3 has 14 residues. With 0 bases removed from V and 2 bases from J, the gap between germline ends came to 9 bases. CDR3 sequence reads: CASSLELRAYEQYF. CDR3 in DNA: TGTGCCAGCAGCTTGGAGTTGAGGGCCTACGAGCAGTACTTC.

V usage is TRBV30 and J usage is TRBJ2-1; tentatively, D is TRBD1 or TRBD2 (5 bases each). Trimming pared 4 bases from V and 5 bases from J, leaving 12 bases between. Germline-derived CDR1 and CDR2 are GTSNPN and SVGIG (reference sequence). CDR3 length: 13 residues. The CDR3 DNA is TGTGCCTGGAAGGGACGGATGAACAATGAGCAGTTCTTC. This translates into CAWKGRMNNEQFF.

This clone was recorded a few times. CDR3 region: CASSPRDRGTGELFF. The DNA for the CDR3 is TGTGCCAGCAGCCCCCGGGACAGGGGGACCGGGGAGCTGTTTTTT. The rearrangement uses TRBV5-4 and TRBJ2-2, with TRBD1 matching over 11 bases. Germline values: CDR1 SGHNT, CDR2 YYREEE (reference sequence). V trimming: 4 bases; J trimming: 5 bases; junction bases outside the gene matches: 4. The CDR3 extends over 15 amino acids.

The chain carries TRBV5-6 and TRBJ2-7; 7 bases fit TRBD1. Trimming removed 2 bases from V and 7 bases from J; junction bases left unmatched: 9. Germline V gives CDR1 SGHDT, CDR2 YYEEEE. The CDR3 spans 14 residues. CDR3 bases: TGTGCCAGCAGCTTTGGTCAGGGGGTACGTGAGCAGTACTTC. It yields the protein CASSFGQGVREQYF.